This T cell receptor beta chain was recorded in a study of T cells in narcolepsy. The CDR3 contains 15 residues. This table comes from immunoSEQ multiplex PCR, and its TCRdb copy is limited to in-frame clones, with some not included. The table shows around 20,000 clones, with roughly four fifths occurring only once. This clone was detected only a few times. Its matching antigen is unknown. Points from the study as a whole: In some patient and control memory CD4+ samples, autoreactive clones were absent. Healthy controls reportedly lacked the autoreactive clonotypes serially found in patients' blood.

The sample comprised memory (CD45RA-) CD4+ T cells from blood. The V gene is TRBV21-1, the J gene TRBJ1-4; the tabulated D call, TRBD1, remains unverified against the DNA. TRBV21-1 is given as a pseudogene. This receptor was identified in a human donor in good health. In nucleotides, the CDR3 is TGTGCCAGCAGCAAAGTGGGCCCTTCCCCTGAAAAACTGTTTTTT. Protein: CASSKVGPSPEKLFF.